This TCR beta chain was sequenced during a study of PD-L1 blockade in urothelial cancer. Study background: When patients started atezolizumab around 2014, it was given at 1,200 mg intravenously every 3 weeks. Per blood sample, T cells had a median of 141,255.

From germline, CDR1 is GTSNPN and CDR2 SVGIG (reference sequence). CDR3 size: 12 residues. Worth noting for this clone: At one end the junction does not follow the germline gene, possibly because of a read error.

Time point denoted: pretreatment peripheral blood. Data came from immunoSEQ multiplex PCR; TCRdb stores just in-frame clones and leaves some out. The sample records around 100,000 clones, roughly 89% being singletons. Specimen: PBMCs, collected around atezolizumab (anti-PD-L1) treatment. This sequence was found in a man aged 55 to 70 with urothelial cancer. V usage is TRBV30 and J usage is TRBJ2-7; 7 bases align to TRBD1. The CDR3 is CAWSVPGRGRDF. The CDR3 DNA sequence: TGTGCCTGGAGTGTACCAGGAAGGGGGCGGGACTTC.